Listed here are 28 T cell receptor beta chains from one sample, sequenced in a study of response to subunit inactivated influenza vaccine. TCRdb re-analysed the RT-PCR reads in MiXCR, keeping a single row per CDR3 protein. The sample carries around 540,000 distinct CDR3 sequences, 12% recorded once. Sequencing was performed on PBMCs from blood, taken on the day of vaccination. These TCRs come from a man between 50 and 59 years old who received an inactivated influenza vaccine.

This clonotype was recorded at least ten times. The chain couples TRBV29-1 to TRBJ2-3; TRBD2 might be the D (6 bases). CDR3 length: 14 residues. Per germline, CDR1 SQVTM and CDR2 ANQGSEA. Trimming removed 1 base from V and 6 bases from J, with 14 bases in between. CDR3 sequence: CSVEVATRGDTQYF. CDR3 nucleotide sequence: TGCAGCGTTGAAGTCGCGACACGGGGGGATACGCAGTATTTT.

This clonotype showed up just a few times. This chain links TRBV7-9 with TRBJ1-2; D gene uncertain. The CDR3 is made up of 16 amino acids. Trimming took 1 base from V and 3 from J, leaving 15 bases between them. CDR1 is SEHNR, CDR2 FQNEAQ, per germline (reference sequence). The CDR3 region is CASSLGGALRDYGYTF. The CDR3 DNA sequence: TGTGCCAGCAGCTTAGGAGGAGCCTTACGAGACTATGGCTACACCTTC.

In this sample, this clonotype turned up a few times. V gene TRBV2 combines with J gene TRBJ2-1, with TRBD1 matching 8 bases. The length of the CDR3 is 15 residues. Germline CDR1 reads SNHLY; CDR2 reads FYNNEI. V trimming: 2 bases; J trimming: 1 base; junction bases outside the gene matches: 1. The DNA of the CDR3 is TGTGCCAGCAGTGAAAGACAGGGGTCCTACAATGAGCAGTTCTTC. Protein product: CASSERQGSYNEQFF.

The rearrangement uses TRBV6-6 and TRBJ2-7, with D possibly called TRBD1 or TRBD2 (5 bases each). Germline V gene sequence: CDR1 MNHNY, CDR2 SVGAGI (reference sequence). The CDR3 length is 12 residues. V was cut by 8 bases and J by 6 bases, with 14 bases left in between. The CDR3 coding sequence is TGTGCCAGCGCGGCTTGGGGGAGCGAGCAGTACTTC. As protein: CASAAWGSEQYF.

This sequence joins TRBV20-1 and TRBJ2-7, with D perhaps assigned TRBD1 or TRBD2 (6 bases each). The CDR3 runs to 13 residues. Germline V lookup: CDR1 DFQATT, CDR2 SNEGSKA (reference sequence). V lost 5 bases to trimming and J lost 4 bases, with 15 bases between them. This CDR3 reads CSAEGGISYEQYF. In DNA form, the CDR3 reads TGCAGTGCTGAGGGGGGAATATCTTACGAGCAGTACTTC.

This chain joins TRBV5-1 and TRBJ2-3, with TRBD1 matching over 9 bases. CDR1 and CDR2 (germline): SGHRS, YFSETQ. The CDR3 loop spans 16 amino acids. The V segment lost 1 base and the J segment 3 bases; nucleotides outside the gene matches: 6. The CDR3 bases are TGCGCCAGCAGCTTGAGGGGACAGGGAGTAACAGATACGCAGTATTTT. Translated, it gives CASSLRGQGVTDTQYF.

This clonotype has only a few counts. V and J are TRBV24-1 and TRBJ2-1, with TRBD1 matching over 7 bases. CDR3 length: 13 residues. Germline assignment: CDR1 KGHDR and CDR2 SFDVKD. Unmatched junction bases numbered 4, after V lost 7 bases and J lost 5 bases. The CDR3 DNA follows: TGTGCCACCAGAGGGACAGAAAACAATGAGCAGTTCTTC. It translates to CATRGTENNEQFF.

This clonotype was seen more than once but under ten times. The chain employs TRBV25-1 and TRBJ1-2; unclear D gene. The CDR3 loop spans 14 amino acids. The germline V gene encodes CDR1 MGHDK and CDR2 SYGVNS. Trimming removed 1 base at V and 1 base at J, with 7 bases between. CDR3 sequence reads: CASSEFGNNYGYTF. The CDR3 region has the DNA TGTGCCAGCAGTGAATTTGGGAATAACTATGGCTACACCTTC.

The rearrangement links TRBV6-1 to TRBJ2-3, with D uncertain. CDR1 is MNHNS and CDR2 is SASEGT in the germline V gene. This CDR3 contains 14 residues. Trimming took off 6 bases at V and 0 bases at J, with 10 bases between the two ends. CDR3: CASRDTSSTDTQYF. The CDR3 DNA reads as TGTGCCAGCAGAGATACATCTAGCACAGATACGCAGTATTTT.

This clonotype turned up a few times. CDR3 nucleotide sequence: TGTGCCACCAGTGATGACCGGATATTCTATGGCTACACCTTC. The encoded protein is CATSDDRIFYGYTF. V is TRBV24-1 and J is TRBJ1-2; no clear D. V was shortened by 3 bases and J by 4 bases, with 11 bases between the two germline ends. The CDR3 spans 14 residues. Germline V CDR1 and CDR2: KGHDR, SFDVKD.

The rearrangement joins TRBV7-8 to TRBJ1-3, with D uncertain. This CDR3 spans 15 amino acids. V gave up 1 base and J gave up 2 bases, with 9 bases separating them. Germline V gives CDR1 SGHVS, CDR2 FQNEAQ. The CDR3 DNA reads TGTGCCAGCAGCTTAGTTGGAGGGACTGGAAACACCATATATTTT. It is translated as CASSLVGGTGNTIYF.

This clonotype was seen many times. The chain uses TRBV7-9 and TRBJ1-3; no definite D call. Trimming took off 1 base at V and 2 bases at J, with 12 bases between the two ends. The CDR3 has 16 amino acids. Germline lookup yields CDR1 SEHNR and CDR2 FQNEAQ (reference sequence). The CDR3 region has the DNA TGTGCCAGCAGCTTAGGACTCGGAGTTACTGGAAACACCATATATTTT. Residues: CASSLGLGVTGNTIYF.

This clonotype was found a few times. In nucleotides, the CDR3 is TGTGCCAGCAAAAGGACAGGGGACTACTACGAGCAGTACTTC. Translating gives CASKRTGDYYEQYF. The chain combines TRBV28 with TRBJ2-7; 9 nucleotides match TRBD1. Losses at the gene ends were 7 bases for V and 3 bases for J; bases not matched to a gene: 7. The CDR3 has 14 amino acids. Germline values: CDR1 MDHEN, CDR2 SYDVKM.

This clonotype occurred a few times. The chain uses TRBV12-3 or TRBV12-4 and TRBJ2-3; 14 bases are a match to TRBD2. J lost 1 base, V lost 4 bases, and 16 bases had no gene match. The CDR3 runs 21 residues. This CDR3 reads CASSSLAGTSGGVLGTDTQYF. CDR3 coding DNA: TGTGCCAGCAGTTCGTTGGCCGGGACTAGCGGGGGTGTGCTAGGCACAGATACGCAGTATTTT.

V usage is TRBV5-1 and J usage is TRBJ2-7, with 7 bases aligning to TRBD1. This CDR3 has 16 residues. The germline CDR1 and CDR2 sequences are SGHRS and YFSETQ. J lost 3 bases, V lost 5 bases, and 14 bases had no gene match. The chain's CDR3 is CASRPTGSESHYEQYF. Here the CDR3 DNA reads TGCGCCAGCAGACCGACAGGGAGCGAATCTCACTACGAGCAGTACTTC.

This clonotype has more than one count but fewer than ten. The rearrangement uses TRBV7-9 and TRBJ2-1; 7 bases are a match to TRBD1. The CDR3 is 13 amino acids. CDR1 is SEHNR, CDR2 FQNEAQ, per germline (reference sequence). Trimming removed 8 bases from V and 5 bases from J; junction bases left unmatched: 6. The CDR3: CASPGTENNEQFF. CDR3 coding DNA: TGTGCCAGCCCCGGGACAGAGAACAATGAGCAGTTCTTC.

This clonotype showed up just a few times. This chain links TRBV10-3 with TRBJ2-6; 13 bases align to TRBD2. This CDR3 contains 17 residues. V trimming: 5 bases; J trimming: 2 bases; junction bases outside the gene matches: 3. Germline V lookup: CDR1 ENHRY, CDR2 SYGVKD. The CDR3 protein is CAISFTSGGAGANVLTF. The CDR3 region has the DNA TGTGCCATCAGTTTTACTAGCGGGGGGGCTGGGGCCAACGTCCTGACTTTC.

The sample holds a few counts of this clonotype. This chain links TRBV27 with TRBJ1-2, with TRBD1 matching over 8 bases. Germline V gives CDR1 MNHEY, CDR2 SMNVEV (reference sequence). Germline trimming cut 10 bases from V and 4 bases from J; bases unmatched to any gene: 8. The CDR3 has 13 amino acids. CDR3 protein: CATYRGSRYGYTF. CDR3 coding DNA: TGTGCCACGTACAGGGGGTCGCGCTATGGCTACACCTTC.

V gene TRBV24-1 combines with J gene TRBJ2-5; a possible D gene is TRBD1 (6 bases). The CDR3 is 18 residues long. CDR1 is KGHDR, CDR2 SFDVKD, per germline. The V gene lost 2 bases and the J gene lost 4 bases, with 22 bases spanning the gap. CDR3 residues: CATSDSHGRGGGLETQYF. The DNA of the CDR3 is TGTGCCACCAGTGATTCACACGGGCGTGGTGGGGGCCTAGAGACCCAGTACTTC.

The gene calls are TRBV5-1 and TRBJ1-1; 7 positions agree with TRBD1. The CDR3 loop spans 15 amino acids. Germline-derived CDR1 and CDR2 are SGHRS and YFSETQ. Trimming at V came to 5 bases and at J to 2 bases, leaving 9 bases not matched to a gene. The CDR3 spells CASRNTGALNTEAFF. DNA of the CDR3: TGCGCCAGCAGAAATACAGGGGCCCTAAACACTGAAGCTTTCTTT.

This clonotype was counted between two and nine times. This chain links TRBV3-1 with TRBJ2-7; unclear D gene. CDR3 length equals 13 residues. Trimming cost V 0 bases and J 6 bases, with 9 bases left between them. The germline CDR1 and CDR2 sequences are LGHDT and YNNKEL (reference sequence). The CDR3 region is CASSQDRVAEQYF. For the CDR3, the DNA is TGTGCCAGCAGCCAAGATCGCGTGGCCGAGCAGTACTTC.

In this sample, this clonotype turned up a few times. J is TRBJ2-1 and V is TRBV28, with a tentative D call TRBD2 (6 bases). The CDR3 has 15 residues. Looked up from germline, CDR1 is MDHEN and CDR2 is SYDVKM. Deletions cut 4 bases from V and 7 bases from J, with 17 bases between. CDR3 region: CASSSLTGVRNEQFF. The CDR3 nucleotides are TGTGCCAGCAGTTCCCTTACGGGGGTTAGAAATGAGCAGTTCTTC.

The rearrangement uses TRBV6-1 and TRBJ2-7, with D uncertain. Germline loops: CDR1 MNHNS, CDR2 SASEGT. This CDR3 has 12 residues. Trimming removed 2 bases from V and 6 bases from J, with 8 bases in between. The CDR3 protein is CASSESKSEQYF. In DNA, the CDR3 is TGTGCCAGCAGTGAAAGTAAGTCCGAGCAGTACTTC.

The table lists this clonotype with a few counts. The chain recombines TRBV5-7 with TRBJ2-1, with 10 bases lining up with TRBD1. TRBV5-7 is an ORF for which the function is uncertain. V shed 5 bases, J shed 7 bases, and the junction held 9 bases outside the gene matches. This CDR3 comprises 15 residues. CDR3 sequence (DNA): TGTGCCAGCAGTGCCGGGACAGGGGAAGGGAATGAGCAGTTCTTC. Protein: CASSAGTGEGNEQFF.

The chain carries TRBV28 and TRBJ2-1, with D possibly being TRBD1 (5 bases). V was pared by 6 bases and J by 0 bases, with 9 bases between. Germline CDR1 MDHEN, CDR2 SYDVKM. CDR3 size: 14 residues. CDR3 in amino acids: CASSRQLSYNEQFF. As DNA, the CDR3 is TGTGCCAGCAGCCGACAGCTCTCCTACAATGAGCAGTTCTTC.

In its sample, this clonotype was seen a few times. The chain links TRBV3-1 to TRBJ2-5; 11 bases align to TRBD2. Germline CDR1 is LGHDT and CDR2 is YNNKEL (reference sequence). The CDR3 is 16 residues long. Trimming took 4 bases from V and 1 from J; bases not matched to a gene: 5. CDR3 nucleotide sequence: TGTGCCAGCAGCCCGACTAGCGGGGCGTTCCAAGAGACCCAGTACTTC. This gives the protein CASSPTSGAFQETQYF.

This clonotype appeared many times. This chain uses TRBV12-3 or TRBV12-4 with TRBJ1-5; a possible D gene is TRBD1 (5 bases). The V end lost 7 bases, the J end lost 2 bases, and 12 bases lay between the germline ends. This CDR3 comprises 14 residues. In DNA form, the CDR3 reads TGTGCCAGCAACCAGGGTTCGGGCAATCAGCCCCAGCATTTT. Its protein product is CASNQGSGNQPQHF.

The chain links TRBV6-5 to TRBJ2-1; D perhaps matches TRBD1 (5 bases). The CDR3 length is 15 residues. The V end lost 2 bases, the J end lost 1 base, and 9 bases lay between the germline ends. The germline V gene has CDR1 MNHEY and CDR2 SVGAGI. CDR3 nucleotide sequence: TGTGCCAGCAGTTACGGCAGGGTTTCCTACAATGAGCAGTTCTTC. Its protein is CASSYGRVSYNEQFF.